Given below is one T cell receptor (beta chain) in context. Its antigen is as yet unknown. The CDR3 runs to 14 residues. Trimming took 5 bases from V and 6 from J, leaving 14 bases between them. CDR1 is SGHNT, CDR2 YENEEA, per germline. This record belongs to a study of vaccination and CD4 T cells after COVID-19. Study-wide context: The authors gave control cultures a CEFX pool, an HIV-1 Nef pool, or no peptide.

Treatment of the sample: roughly 10-day PBMC culture with coronavirus spike peptide pools or control peptides (ViraFEST assay). Expansion of antigen-specific T cells with peptide pools by ViraFEST preceded sequencing of TCRs. On days 3 and 7, half the medium was swapped for fresh IL-2-containing medium. Oncomine TCR Beta short-read sequencing was applied to DNA from cultured CD4+ T cells. Someone extracted genomic DNA from cultured CD4+ T cells. Using its own MiXCR run on the PCR reads, TCRdb lists one record per CDR3 protein. The profile covers over 10,000 distinct CDR3 sequences, with under 75% appearing a single time and roughly a sixth taken by the ten largest.

The receptor's source is a human donor who had recovered from COVID-19. This sequence joins TRBV11-3 and TRBJ2-1, with a weak D call TRBD2 (5 bases). The sequenced sample consisted of CD4+ T cells from blood, cultured in vitro. DNA for the CDR3: TGTGCCAGCAGCCCCCGAACTAGTGGCAATGAGCAGTTCTTC. It specifies CASSPRTSGNEQFF.